Listed here are 18 T cell receptor beta chains from one sample, sequenced in a study of glioma-infiltrating T cells. The iRepertoire nested amplicon-rescue multiplex PCR amplified TCR alpha and beta CDR3s from RNA. TCRdb re-derived calls from the multiplex PCR reads in MiXCR, one entry per CDR3 protein. This repertoire shows around 190,000 distinct CDR3 sequences, about 31% found once; its top ten account for roughly a fifth. The sequencing sample was made of glioma tissue, nonneoplastic brain tissue, or PBMCs (not recorded which). The receptors were gathered from a human donor with low-grade glioma or glioblastoma, undergoing nonglioma brain surgery, or in good health (not recorded which).

The chain joins TRBV19 to TRBJ2-2, with unresolved D. The V gene's germline CDR1 is LNHDA and CDR2 SQIVND (reference sequence). The CDR3 runs to 13 residues. V was trimmed by 5 bases and J by 7 bases, leaving 11 bases between them. This CDR3 is CASSLQVVGELFF. CDR3 DNA: TGTGCCAGTAGTCTCCAGGTTGTCGGGGAGCTGTTTTTT.

This clonotype has a count of ten or more. The rearrangement uses TRBV5-1 and TRBJ2-3, with no clear D. This CDR3 has 15 residues. V lost 3 bases to trimming and J lost 2 bases, with 13 bases between them. Germline values: CDR1 SGHRS, CDR2 YFSETQ. The CDR3 nucleotides read TGCGCCAGCAGCTGGATAGGAGAAATCACAGATACGCAGTATTTT. This encodes CASSWIGEITDTQYF.

The chain joins TRBV27 to TRBJ2-3; TRBD1 agrees at 10 bases. Unmatched junction bases numbered 11, after V lost 5 bases and J lost 6 bases. The CDR3 runs to 16 residues. Germline V gene sequence: CDR1 MNHEY, CDR2 SMNVEV (reference sequence). CDR3 residues: CASSTADRGSPDTQYF. The DNA for the CDR3 is TGTGCCAGCAGTACCGCGGACAGGGGGAGCCCCGATACGCAGTATTTT.

About this clonotype itself: A read error may be the cause here, since a much bigger clone is one base away. The chain couples TRBV5-1 to TRBJ2-1; a weak D match, TRBD2 (5 bases). V was clipped by 4 bases and J by 8 bases, with 16 bases between them. The germline gives CDR1 SGHRS, CDR2 YFSETQ. This CDR3 comprises 14 residues. The CDR3 DNA is TGCGCCAGCAGCATAAGGGCCGTCGGGGATGAGCAGTTCTTC. It yields the protein CASSIRAVGDEQFF.

This chain links TRBV6-1 with TRBJ2-7; D unresolved. This CDR3 comprises 11 residues. V was pared by 5 bases and J by 10 bases, with 12 bases between. Germline values: CDR1 MNHNS, CDR2 SASEGT. The DNA for the CDR3 is TGTGCCAGCAGTTGGTCCTACTACCAGTACTTC. Translated, it gives CASSWSYYQYF.

Many counts were recorded for this clonotype. The V and J genes are TRBV20-1 and TRBJ1-5, with unresolved D. CDR1 is DFQATT and CDR2 is SNEGSKA in the germline V gene (reference sequence). The CDR3 sequence is 13 residues long. Trimming left V 4 bases short and J 11 bases short, with 18 bases between. CDR3 nucleotides: TGCAGTGCTACCGGATCCCGACACACTACCCAGCATTTT. It specifies CSATGSRHTTQHF.

This clonotype was found many times. The chain couples TRBV25-1 to TRBJ1-1; a possible D gene is TRBD1 (5 bases). Germline CDR1 reads MGHDK; CDR2 reads SYGVNS. V was cut by 1 base and J by 3 bases, with 9 bases left in between. The CDR3 is 14 residues long. CDR3 region: CASSEWGGYTEAFF. The CDR3 nucleotides are TGTGCCAGCAGTGAATGGGGGGGGTACACTGAAGCTTTCTTT.

The table lists this clonotype with many counts. V and J are TRBV29-1 and TRBJ1-5; weak D call: TRBD1 (5 bases). In germline, CDR1 is SQVTM, CDR2 ANQGSEA. V was cut by 6 bases and J by 3 bases, with 15 bases left in between. CDR3 length: 14 amino acids. The CDR3 loop is CSVQERGYNQPQHF. The CDR3 coding sequence is TGCAGCGTGCAAGAGAGGGGATACAATCAGCCCCAGCATTTT.

The chain couples TRBV3-1 to TRBJ2-7; 7 positions agree with TRBD2. Germline-derived CDR1 and CDR2 are LGHDT and YNNKEL (reference sequence). The CDR3 has 16 amino acids. V lost 0 bases and J lost 3; bases outside the gene matches: 8. The CDR3 spells CASSQDLSGGRYEQYF. The CDR3 DNA follows: TGTGCCAGCAGCCAAGATTTATCGGGAGGCCGCTACGAGCAGTACTTC.

In its sample, this clonotype was seen many times. The chain combines TRBV20-1 with TRBJ2-5, with 8 bases that match TRBD2. CDR1 is DFQATT and CDR2 is SNEGSKA in the germline V gene (reference sequence). V trimming: 3 bases; J trimming: 4 bases; junction bases outside the gene matches: 7. The CDR3 contains 14 residues. CDR3 bases: TGCAGTGCTAGCGGTCTAGCGGGCCCAGAGACCCAGTACTTC. It is translated as CSASGLAGPETQYF.

In the case of this clonotype: This may be a read error, as it is one base from a much larger clone. The rearrangement uses TRBV6-2 or TRBV6-3 and TRBJ1-4; D possibly corresponds to TRBD1 (6 bases). Germline V gene sequence: CDR1 MNHEY, CDR2 SVGEGT. This CDR3 spans 15 amino acids. The germline V and J ends were trimmed by 1 base and 8 bases, with 14 bases remaining between them. CDR3 loop: CASSYLRQGSEKLFF. The CDR3 coding sequence is TGTGCCAGCAGTTACTTGAGGCAGGGGAGCGAAAAACTGTTTTTT.

The rearrangement links TRBV10-3 to TRBJ2-7; no reliable D call. Trimming left V 0 bases short and J 2 bases short, with 11 bases between. Germline V lookup: CDR1 ENHRY, CDR2 SYGVKD. CDR3 length equals 15 residues. This CDR3 is CAISESVGETYEQYF. Written as DNA, the CDR3 is TGTGCCATCAGTGAGTCCGTAGGAGAAACCTACGAGCAGTACTTC.

Comment on this clonotype: A clone one base away is much larger, so this may be a read error. This sequence joins TRBV9 and TRBJ1-1; no definite D call. The V end lost 4 bases, the J end lost 0 bases, and 19 bases lay between the germline ends. Germline V CDR1 and CDR2: SGDLS, YYNGEE. This CDR3 region has 17 residues. CDR3 in DNA: TGTGCCAGCAGCCCACGGCCGCGGGCGTTGGTGAACACTGAAGCTTTCTTT. This gives the protein CASSPRPRALVNTEAFF.

The sample holds many counts of this clonotype. The rearrangement uses TRBV7-9 and TRBJ1-2, with D possibly matching TRBD1 (5 bases). Germline loops: CDR1 SEHNR, CDR2 FQNEAQ (reference sequence). Trimming removed 5 bases from V and 8 bases from J, with 15 bases in between. There are 13 residues in the CDR3. The CDR3 spells CASSLAQGGGYTF. The DNA of the CDR3 is TGTGCCAGCAGCCTTGCCCAGGGAGGCGGCTACACCTTC.

The chain combines TRBV5-1 with TRBJ2-1; TRBD1 matches 10 bases. The ends lost 3 bases at V and 6 bases at J; junction bases unmatched: 9. The CDR3 length is 16 residues. CDR1 and CDR2 from the germline V gene are SGHRS and YFSETQ. CDR3 coding DNA: TGCGCCAGCAGCTGGGGGGACAGGGGAGAGATCAATGAGCAGTTCTTC. Its translation is CASSWGDRGEINEQFF. Full variable domain (outside the CDR3, taken from reference TRBV5-1 and TRBJ2-1): KAGVTQTPRYLIKTRGQQVTLSCSPISGHRSVSWYQQTPGQGLQFLFEYFSETQRNKGNFPGRFSGRQFSNSRSEMNVSTLELGDSALYLCASSWGDRGEINEQFFGPGTRLTVL.

The chain carries TRBV6-5 and TRBJ2-5; 12 bases are a match to TRBD2. This CDR3 contains 15 residues. J gave up 7 bases and V 4 bases, and 7 bases lay outside the gene matches. Germline assignment: CDR1 MNHEY and CDR2 SVGAGI. CDR3 nucleotides: TGTGCCAGCAGTTCCGGGACTAGCGGGCGGGGGACCCAGTACTTC. Protein sequence: CASSSGTSGRGTQYF.

There are a few counts of this clonotype. The genes are TRBV30 and TRBJ2-1, with 7 positions matching TRBD1. V was clipped by 4 bases and J by 5 bases; unmatched bases: 2. Looked up from germline, CDR1 is GTSNPN and CDR2 is SVGIG (reference sequence). The CDR3 is made up of 12 amino acids. The CDR3 sequence: CAWTQGDNEQFF. CDR3 sequence (DNA): TGTGCCTGGACCCAGGGGGACAATGAGCAGTTCTTC. Looking up the rest from reference TRBV30 and TRBJ2-1 gives the full variable domain: SQTIHQWPATLVQPVGSPLSLECTVEGTSNPNLYWYRQAAGRGLQLLFYSVGIGQISSEVPQNLSASRPQDRQFILSSKKLLLSDSGFYLCAWTQGDNEQFFGPGTRLTVL.

This clonotype was seen a handful of times. The chain uses TRBV5-1 and TRBJ2-7, with 10 bases lining up with TRBD1. V lost 4 bases and J lost 4; bases outside the gene matches: 5. CDR3 length equals 14 residues. The germline CDR1 and CDR2 sequences are SGHRS and YFSETQ. CDR3 coding DNA: TGCGCCAGCAGCATAGACAGGGGGCAGTACGAGCAGTACTTC. The encoded protein is CASSIDRGQYEQYF.